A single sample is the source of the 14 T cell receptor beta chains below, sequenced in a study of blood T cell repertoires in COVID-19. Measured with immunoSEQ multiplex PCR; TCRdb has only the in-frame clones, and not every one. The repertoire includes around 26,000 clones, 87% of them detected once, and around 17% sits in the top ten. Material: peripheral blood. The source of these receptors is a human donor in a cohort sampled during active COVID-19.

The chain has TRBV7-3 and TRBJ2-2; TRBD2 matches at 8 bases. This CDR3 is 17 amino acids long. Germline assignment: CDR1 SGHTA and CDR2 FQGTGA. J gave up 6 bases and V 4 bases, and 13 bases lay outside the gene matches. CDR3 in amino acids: CASSSSSGLDLPGELFF. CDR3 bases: TGTGCCAGCAGCTCTTCATCGGGACTAGATTTACCCGGGGAGCTGTTTTTT.

In DNA form, the CDR3 reads TGCAGCGTTGAGGGGGACACTAGGACAGGGCCCCAGCATTTT. Translating it yields CSVEGDTRTGPQHF. The chain employs TRBV29-1 and TRBJ1-5; TRBD1 aligns across 7 bases. The CDR3 length is 14 residues. Germline V gives CDR1 SQVTM, CDR2 ANQGSEA. Trimming removed 3 bases from V and 9 bases from J; junction bases left unmatched: 11. Full variable domain (outside the CDR3, taken from reference TRBV29-1 and TRBJ1-5): SAVISQKPSRDICQRGTSLTIQCQVDSQVTMMFWYRQQPGQSLTLIATANQGSEATYESGFVIDKFPISRPNLTFSTLTVSNMSPEDSSIYLCSVEGDTRTGPQHFGDGTRLSIL.

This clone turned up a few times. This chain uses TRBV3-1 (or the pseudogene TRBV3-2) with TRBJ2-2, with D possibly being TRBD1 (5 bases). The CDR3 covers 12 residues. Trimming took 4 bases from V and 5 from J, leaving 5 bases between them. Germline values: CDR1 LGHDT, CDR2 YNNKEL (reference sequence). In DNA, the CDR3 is TGTGCCAGCAGCCGGACAACCGGGGAGCTGTTTTTT. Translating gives CASSRTTGELFF.

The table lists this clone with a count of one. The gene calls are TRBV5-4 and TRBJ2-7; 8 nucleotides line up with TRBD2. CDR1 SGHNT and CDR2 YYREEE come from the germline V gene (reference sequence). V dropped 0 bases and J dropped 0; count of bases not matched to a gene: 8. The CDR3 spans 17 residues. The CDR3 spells CASSLDGSGTNSYEQYF. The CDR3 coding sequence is TGTGCCAGCAGCTTGGATGGTAGCGGGACCAACTCCTACGAGCAGTACTTC.

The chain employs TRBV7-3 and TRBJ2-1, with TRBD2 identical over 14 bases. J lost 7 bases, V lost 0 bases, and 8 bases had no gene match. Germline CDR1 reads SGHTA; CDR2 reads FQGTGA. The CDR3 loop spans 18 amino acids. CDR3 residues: CASSLTAGLAGGVNEQFF. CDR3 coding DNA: TGTGCCAGCAGCTTAACAGCAGGACTAGCGGGGGGAGTGAATGAGCAGTTCTTC.

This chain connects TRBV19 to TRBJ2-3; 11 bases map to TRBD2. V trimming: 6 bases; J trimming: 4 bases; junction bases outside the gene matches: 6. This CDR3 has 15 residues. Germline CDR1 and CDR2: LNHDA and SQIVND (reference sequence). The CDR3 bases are TGTGCCAGTAGAGAACTAGCGGGAGCGGCAGATACGCAGTATTTT. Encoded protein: CASRELAGAADTQYF. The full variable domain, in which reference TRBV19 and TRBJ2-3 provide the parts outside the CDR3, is DGGITQSPKYLFRKEGQNVTLSCEQNLNHDAMYWYRQDPGQGLRLIYYSQIVNDFQKGDIAEGYSVSREKKESFPLTVTSAQKNPTAFYLCASRELAGAADTQYFGPGTRLTVL.

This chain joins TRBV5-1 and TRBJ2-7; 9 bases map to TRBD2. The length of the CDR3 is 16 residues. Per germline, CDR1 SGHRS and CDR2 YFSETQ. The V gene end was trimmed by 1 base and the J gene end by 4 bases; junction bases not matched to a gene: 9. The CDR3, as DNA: TGCGCCAGCAGCTTGTCGGTAGCGGGAGTTTTGTACGAGCAGTACTTC. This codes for CASSLSVAGVLYEQYF.

The DNA of the CDR3 is TGCGCCAGCTCGCGAAGCGTAGCGGGAGGTTTCTACGAGCAGTACTTC. Translation: CASSRSVAGGFYEQYF. The rearrangement links TRBV4-1 to TRBJ2-7; 10 nucleotides match TRBD2. Looked up from germline, CDR1 is MGHRA and CDR2 is YSYEKL. Trimming cost V 8 bases and J 3 bases; bases outside gene matches: 13. The CDR3 is 16 residues long.

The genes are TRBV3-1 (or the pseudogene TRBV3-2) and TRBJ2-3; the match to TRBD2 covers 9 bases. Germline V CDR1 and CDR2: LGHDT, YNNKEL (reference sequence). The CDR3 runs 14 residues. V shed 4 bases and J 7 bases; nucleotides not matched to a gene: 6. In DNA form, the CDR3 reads TGTGCCAGCAGCCTGACTAGCGGTTCCAATACGCAGTATTTT. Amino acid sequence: CASSLTSGSNTQYF.

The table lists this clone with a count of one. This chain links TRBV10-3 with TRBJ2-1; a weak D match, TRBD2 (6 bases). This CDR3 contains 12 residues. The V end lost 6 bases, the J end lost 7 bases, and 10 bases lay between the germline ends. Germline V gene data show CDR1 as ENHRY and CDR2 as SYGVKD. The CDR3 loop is CAISPAGNEQFF. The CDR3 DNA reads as TGTGCCATCAGCCCCGCGGGGAATGAGCAGTTCTTC.

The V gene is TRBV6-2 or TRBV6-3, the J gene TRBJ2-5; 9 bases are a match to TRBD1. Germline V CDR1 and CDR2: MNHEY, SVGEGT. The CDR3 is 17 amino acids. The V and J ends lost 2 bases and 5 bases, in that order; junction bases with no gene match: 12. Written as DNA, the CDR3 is TGTGCCAGCAGTTACAATAGGGACAGGGCGATCGGGGAGACCCAGTACTTC. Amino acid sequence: CASSYNRDRAIGETQYF.

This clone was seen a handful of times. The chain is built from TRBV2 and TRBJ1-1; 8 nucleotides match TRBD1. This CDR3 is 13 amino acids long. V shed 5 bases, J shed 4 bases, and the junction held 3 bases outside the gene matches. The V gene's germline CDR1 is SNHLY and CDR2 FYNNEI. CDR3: CASSLQGGTEAFF. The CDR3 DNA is TGTGCCAGCAGTCTACAGGGGGGCACTGAAGCTTTCTTT.

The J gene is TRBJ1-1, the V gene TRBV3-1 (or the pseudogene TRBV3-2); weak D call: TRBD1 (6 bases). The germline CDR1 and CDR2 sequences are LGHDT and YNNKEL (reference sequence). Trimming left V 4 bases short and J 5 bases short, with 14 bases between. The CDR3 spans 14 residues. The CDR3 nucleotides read TGTGCCAGCAGCCGACTACCCCAGGGGACTGAAGCTTTCTTT. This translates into CASSRLPQGTEAFF.

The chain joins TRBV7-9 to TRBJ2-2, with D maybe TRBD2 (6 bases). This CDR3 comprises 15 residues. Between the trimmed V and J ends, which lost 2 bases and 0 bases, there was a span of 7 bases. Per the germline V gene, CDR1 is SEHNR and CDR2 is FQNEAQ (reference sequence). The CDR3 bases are TGTGCCAGCAGCTTACGACTAGCGAACACCGGGGAGCTGTTTTTT. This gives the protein CASSLRLANTGELFF.